The 3 T cell receptor beta chains below come from one sample, sequenced in a study of shared clonotypes between healthy human individuals. Method: immunoSEQ multiplex PCR; TCRdb's copy keeps in-frame clones and lacks some. The profile shows approximately 640,000 clones, roughly 91% of them singletons. The specimen sequenced was memory CD8+ T cells from PBMCs. The subset is: CD45RO+ cells pooled with CCR7-negative TemRA cells. The receptors come from a young man in good health. Some clones in this sample may be carry-over from other donors' samples.

With regard to this clone: Germline is not matched at one junction end, which may reflect a read error. The same CDR3 arises from other DNA sequences in this sample as well. V gene TRBV9 combines with J gene TRBJ2-2, with 8 bases identical to TRBD2. In germline, CDR1 is SGDLS, CDR2 YYNGEE. This CDR3 region has 17 residues. The CDR3 DNA sequence: TGTGCCCGCAGCGTAGATCCCGGGGGGGGACACACCGGGGAGCTGTTTTTT. The encoded protein is CARSVDPGGGHTGELFF. Full variable domain (missing parts from reference TRBV9 and TRBJ2-2): DSGVTQTPKHLITATGQRVTLRCSPRSGDLSVYWYQQSLDQGLQFLIQYYNGEERAKGNILERFSAQQFPDLHSELNLSSLELGDSALYFCARSVDPGGGHTGELFFGEGSRLTVL.

V gene TRBV15 combines with J gene TRBJ2-1; 12 nucleotides agree with TRBD2. CDR1 is LNHNV, CDR2 YYDKDF, per germline (reference sequence). This CDR3 region has 20 residues. The J segment lost 0 bases and the V segment lost 0 bases, leaving 9 bases of the junction unmatched. CDR3 nucleotide sequence: TGTGCCACCAGCAGAGATCTCCCATGGACTAGCGGGACCTCCTACAATGAGCAGTTCTTC. This translates into CATSRDLPWTSGTSYNEQFF.

The chain is built from TRBV27 and TRBJ2-7; 10 bases are shared with TRBD2. CDR1 and CDR2 from the germline V gene are MNHEY and SMNVEV (reference sequence). The V gene end was trimmed by 5 bases and the J gene end by 5 bases; junction bases not matched to a gene: 18. The CDR3 covers 18 residues. CDR3 sequence: CASSPGLANHVQANEQYF. DNA for the CDR3: TGTGCCAGCAGTCCGGGACTAGCGAATCATGTCCAGGCTAACGAGCAGTACTTC.